What follows are 8 T cell receptor beta chains derived from one specimen sequenced in a study of early T cells in non-severe SARS-CoV-2 infection. One entry per CDR3 protein results from TCRdb running MiXCR on the 5' RACE reads. Of about 92,000 distinct CDR3 sequences in the sample, around a sixth were seen once. The specimen was whole blood. Receptor source: an adult who was a healthcare worker with PCR-confirmed SARS-CoV-2 infection or an uninfected control (not recorded which).

This chain connects TRBV6-5 to TRBJ1-6, with 7 positions matching TRBD1. V was pared by 2 bases and J by 11 bases, with 3 bases of the junction left unmatched. Germline V gene sequence: CDR1 MNHEY, CDR2 SVGAGI. This CDR3 spans 13 amino acids. This CDR3 is CASSYGQGAPLHF. CDR3 DNA: TGTGCCAGCAGTTACGGGCAGGGGGCACCCCTCCACTTT.

This clonotype appeared a few times. This chain links TRBV18 with TRBJ2-7; 8 positions agree with TRBD2. The V gene's germline CDR1 is KGHSH and CDR2 LQKENI. This CDR3 has 16 residues. The V and J ends lost 3 bases and 6 bases, in that order; junction bases with no gene match: 13. The CDR3 sequence is CASSPSVGTRGSEQYF. The CDR3 bases are TGTGCCAGCTCACCGTCGGTGGGGACTAGAGGCTCCGAGCAGTACTTC.

This clonotype appeared a few times. V is TRBV23-1 and J is TRBJ2-7; D unresolved. TRBV23-1 is an ORF; its function is uncertain. The V end lost 11 bases, the J end lost 1 base, and 18 bases lay between the germline ends. The CDR3 extends over 14 amino acids. CDR3: CAPKTGRTSYEQYF. The CDR3 region has the DNA TGCGCCCCCAAAACCGGACGGACGTCCTACGAGCAGTACTTC.

The gene calls are TRBV29-1 and TRBJ2-5; no definite D call. V lost 6 bases and J lost 1, with 12 bases in between. The CDR3 extends over 13 amino acids. Germline CDR1 reads SQVTM; CDR2 reads ANQGSEA. As DNA, the CDR3 is TGCAGCGTCGTGAGGCAAAGCCAAGAGACCCAGTACTTC. Amino acid sequence: CSVVRQSQETQYF.

The CDR3 loop reads CSVDAGGKVSDTQYF. The CDR3 region has the DNA TGCAGCGTTGATGCAGGGGGTAAAGTGTCAGATACGCAGTATTTT. The chain combines TRBV29-1 with TRBJ2-3; TRBD1 agrees at 7 bases. The CDR3 is made up of 15 amino acids. Germline V gene lookup returns CDR1 SQVTM and CDR2 ANQGSEA. The V and J ends lost 3 bases and 4 bases, in that order; junction bases with no gene match: 10.

The V call is TRBV20-1, the J call TRBJ2-1, with D possibly being TRBD1 (5 bases). Germline V gene sequence: CDR1 DFQATT, CDR2 SNEGSKA (reference sequence). The CDR3 sequence is 14 residues long. V dropped 4 bases and J dropped 1 base, with 11 bases sitting between them. CDR3 DNA: TGCAGTGCTAATCCAGGGATATCCTACAATGAGCAGTTCTTC. Amino acids: CSANPGISYNEQFF.

This clonotype was found a few times. V and J are TRBV7-9 and TRBJ2-4; 8 positions agree with TRBD2. V trimming: 1 base; J trimming: 9 bases; junction bases outside the gene matches: 8. There are 15 residues in the CDR3. Germline CDR1 and CDR2: SEHNR and FQNEAQ (reference sequence). CDR3 in DNA: TGTGCCAGCAGCTTAGTTCGGGAGGGCGCGCGCATTCAGTACTTC. Translated, it gives CASSLVREGARIQYF.

This clonotype was observed a handful of times. This chain uses TRBV10-3 with TRBJ2-5, with a tentative D call TRBD2 (7 bases). This CDR3 comprises 16 residues. Germline-derived CDR1 and CDR2 are ENHRY and SYGVKD. Trimming left V 6 bases short and J 3 bases short, with 20 bases between. The CDR3 sequence is CAIRPGGQGNKETQYF. CDR3 nucleotide sequence: TGTGCCATCAGACCCGGGGGGCAGGGAAATAAAGAGACCCAGTACTTC.